A selection of T cell receptor beta chains follows, all from one sample in a study of cytomegalovirus exposure and HLA in healthy donors. Sequenced by immunoSEQ multiplex PCR; TCRdb stores in-frame clones only, minus some. The sample lists a few hundred thousand clones, more than 60% seen once, with about 0.23% in the top ten. The sample was PBMCs. The source of these receptors is a girl aged 2-10 years in good health and CMV-seronegative. The CDR3 runs from the conserved cysteine through the conserved F or W. D genes are given only for firm matches. For some rows the clone size is stated as once, few or many, or as a class when expanded; others skip it.

J: TRBJ2-1
V: TRBV6-4
size: .
D: .
CDR3: CASSDSNHNEQFF
DNA: TGTGCCAGCAGTGACAGCAACCACAATGAGCAGTTCTTC

J: TRBJ2-7
V: TRBV25-1
size: .
D: .
CDR3: CASSDRVPYEQYF
DNA: TGTGCCAGCAGTGACAGGGTTCCGTACGAGCAGTACTTC

J: TRBJ2-6
V: TRBV6-6
size: .
D: TRBD1
CDR3: CASADRGPSGANVLTF
DNA: TGTGCCAGCGCGGACAGGGGACCCTCTGGGGCCAACGTCCTGACTTTC

J: TRBJ1-1
V: TRBV30
size: .
D: TRBD1
CDR3: CAWQGQGAGAFF
DNA: TGTGCCTGGCAAGGACAGGGGGCTGGAGCTTTCTTT

J: TRBJ1-1
V: TRBV19
size: once
D: .
CDR3: CASSITAGSQTEAFF
DNA: TGTGCCAGTAGTATCACCGCGGGGTCCCAAACTGAAGCTTTCTTT

J: TRBJ2-1
V: TRBV6-1
size: .
D: .
CDR3: CASSDPLIVLGASYNEQFF
DNA: TGTGCCAGCAGTGACCCTTTAATCGTTTTGGGGGCCTCCTACAATGAGCAGTTCTTC

J: TRBJ1-1
V: TRBV19
size: few
D: TRBD1
CDR3: CASSYQGQANTEAFF
DNA: TGTGCCAGTAGTTACCAGGGACAGGCGAACACTGAAGCTTTCTTT

J: TRBJ1-1
V: TRBV5-6
size: few
D: .
CDR3: CASSRLSGQQNFF
DNA: TGTGCCAGCAGCCGCCTCTCAGGGCAGCAGAATTTCTTT

J: TRBJ2-1
V: TRBV5-1
size: .
D: .
CDR3: CASSLGQVSEQFF
DNA: TGCGCCAGCAGCTTAGGTCAGGTTAGTGAGCAGTTCTTC

J: TRBJ2-3
V: TRBV7-9
size: .
D: .
CDR3: CASSFAPGESQYF
DNA: TGTGCCAGCAGCTTTGCACCTGGAGAATCGCAGTATTTT

J: TRBJ2-5
V: TRBV10-3
size: .
D: TRBD2
CDR3: CAISESSGAQLQETQYF
DNA: TGTGCCATCAGTGAGTCTAGCGGGGCCCAGTTGCAAGAGACCCAGTACTTC

J: TRBJ2-1
V: TRBV30
size: once
D: .
CDR3: CAWSPRVSWYEQFF
DNA: TGTGCCTGGTCCCCACGGGTTAGCTGGTATGAGCAGTTCTTC

J: TRBJ1-1
V: TRBV5-4
size: few
D: .
CDR3: CASSLQTMNTEAFF
DNA: TGTGCCAGCAGCCTACAGACAATGAACACTGAAGCTTTCTTT

J: TRBJ1-2
V: TRBV27
size: few
D: .
CDR3: CASSFEANNGYTF
DNA: TGTGCCAGCAGTTTTGAGGCTAATAATGGCTACACCTTC

J: TRBJ2-3
V: TRBV5-4
size: .
D: TRBD2
CDR3: CASSTKAPGTSGSDTQYF
DNA: TGTGCCAGCAGCACTAAAGCGCCCGGGACTAGCGGGTCAGATACGCAGTATTTT

J: TRBJ1-1
V: TRBV27
size: .
D: TRBD1
CDR3: CASSSGTGSTEAFF
DNA: TGTGCCAGCAGTTCAGGGACAGGGAGCACTGAAGCTTTCTTT

J: TRBJ2-1
V: TRBV9
size: .
D: .
CDR3: CASSPPLTDEQFF
DNA: TGTGCCAGCAGCCCCCCCCTGACTGATGAGCAGTTCTTC

J: TRBJ1-1
V: TRBV5-6
size: .
D: .
CDR3: CASGNLGLTEAFF
DNA: TGTGCCAGCGGCAACCTGGGCCTCACTGAAGCTTTCTTT

J: TRBJ1-1
V: TRBV19
size: .
D: TRBD1
CDR3: CASHRGLLGDTEAFF
DNA: TGTGCCAGTCACAGGGGGCTTCTCGGGGACACTGAAGCTTTCTTT

J: TRBJ2-7
V: TRBV10-3
size: .
D: .
CDR3: CASSLTGTYEQYF
DNA: TGTGCCAGCTCACTTACCGGGACCTACGAGCAGTACTTC

J: TRBJ2-2
V: TRBV11-3
size: .
D: .
CDR3: CASSLVGGELFF
DNA: TGTGCCAGCAGCTTAGTCGGCGGGGAGCTGTTTTTT

J: TRBJ2-7
V: TRBV15
size: .
D: TRBD1
CDR3: CATSLRKDRREQYF
DNA: TGTGCCACCAGCCTTAGAAAGGACAGGCGCGAGCAGTACTTC

J: TRBJ2-7
V: TRBV11-2
size: .
D: .
CDR3: CASSSSPGYYEQYF
DNA: TGTGCCAGCAGCTCAAGCCCAGGGTACTACGAGCAGTACTTC

J: TRBJ1-3
V: TRBV6-5
size: once
D: .
CDR3: CASSYILGNTIYF
DNA: TGTGCCAGCAGTTATATTCTCGGAAACACCATATATTTT

J: TRBJ1-3
V: TRBV18
size: few
D: .
CDR3: CASSPTPTGVLSGNTIYF
DNA: TGTGCCAGCTCACCCACCCCGACGGGGGTCCTCTCTGGAAACACCATATATTTT

J: TRBJ1-5
V: TRBV4-1
size: .
D: .
CDR3: CASSQEQRRSQHF
DNA: TGCGCCAGCAGCCAAGAGCAGAGGCGGTCCCAGCATTTT

J: TRBJ2-1
V: TRBV10-1
size: .
D: TRBD1
CDR3: CASSGIELGGISYNEQFF
DNA: TGCGCCAGCAGTGGGATAGAACTAGGGGGCATCTCCTACAATGAGCAGTTCTTC

J: TRBJ2-7
V: TRBV11-2
size: .
D: .
CDR3: CASSLDLSYEQYF
DNA: TGTGCCAGCAGCTTAGATCTGTCTTACGAGCAGTACTTC

J: TRBJ1-6
V: TRBV27
size: .
D: .
CDR3: CASSSLDSYNSPLHF
DNA: TGTGCCAGCAGTTCTTTGGACAGCTATAATTCACCCCTCCACTTT

J: TRBJ1-2
V: TRBV7-2
size: .
D: TRBD1
CDR3: CASSLDRGPYGYTF
DNA: TGTGCCAGCAGCTTAGACAGGGGCCCCTATGGCTACACCTTC

J: TRBJ2-7
V: TRBV27
size: .
D: TRBD2
CDR3: CASSSTTQRLGTSGRRDPPTEQYF
DNA: TGTGCCAGCAGTTCAACCACCCAGCGGCTAGGGACTAGCGGGAGGAGAGATCCGCCTACCGAGCAGTACTTC

J: TRBJ1-6
V: TRBV27
size: .
D: .
CDR3: CASSFGSSYNSPLHF
DNA: TGTGCCAGCAGTTTCGGGAGCTCCTATAATTCACCCCTCCACTTT

J: TRBJ2-7
V: TRBV5-4
size: .
D: TRBD1
CDR3: CASSTGTVTYEQYF
DNA: TGTGCCAGCAGCACGGGGACAGTTACCTACGAGCAGTACTTC

J: TRBJ2-1
V: TRBV7-9
size: .
D: .
CDR3: CASSFQTTGWNEQFF
DNA: TGTGCCAGCAGCTTCCAAACAACAGGGTGGAATGAGCAGTTCTTC

J: TRBJ2-1
V: TRBV4-1
size: .
D: .
CDR3: CASSQELGALEQFF
DNA: TGCGCCAGCAGCCAAGAGTTGGGGGCACTTGAGCAGTTCTTC

J: TRBJ2-7
V: TRBV6-1
size: .
D: .
CDR3: CASISSEQYF
DNA: TGTGCCAGCATCAGCAGCGAGCAGTACTTC

J: TRBJ2-3
V: TRBV5-1
size: few
D: TRBD2
CDR3: CASSSTSVRYTDTQYF
DNA: TGCGCCAGCAGCTCGACTAGCGTTAGATACACAGATACGCAGTATTTT